One and the same sample provided the 9 T cell receptor beta chains below, sequenced in a study of cytomegalovirus exposure and HLA in healthy donors. Primers: 60 Vbeta forward and 13 Jbeta reverse. The protocol was immunoSEQ multiplex PCR, while the TCRdb copy is restricted to in-frame clones and leaves out a portion. Here the sample spans some 130,000 clones, just over 75% being singletons. Sequenced sample: PBMCs. The receptors come from a woman between 45 and 65 years old in good health and CMV-seronegative.

The chain links TRBV5-1 to TRBJ2-1; 12 bases agree with TRBD2. The J segment lost 8 bases and the V segment lost 3 bases, leaving 9 bases of the junction unmatched. This CDR3 is built from 16 residues. The germline V gene has CDR1 SGHRS and CDR2 YFSETQ. CDR3 residues: CASSSRLAGVGDEQFF. The CDR3 nucleotides read TGCGCCAGCAGCTCCCGACTAGCGGGAGTCGGAGATGAGCAGTTCTTC.

V is TRBV7-2 and J is TRBJ1-2, with D uncertain. The CDR3 covers 15 residues. The germline V and J ends were trimmed by 1 base and 4 bases, with 13 bases remaining between them. Germline V lookup: CDR1 SGHTA, CDR2 FQGNSA. DNA of the CDR3: TGTGCCAGCAGCTTAGATGATGCCACGGTCTATGGCTACACCTTC. This sequence encodes CASSLDDATVYGYTF.

J is TRBJ1-1 and V is TRBV5-6; D remains ambiguous. Trimming took 6 bases from V and 0 from J, leaving 18 bases between them. CDR3 length equals 16 residues. Germline-derived CDR1 and CDR2 are SGHDT and YYEEEE. The DNA for the CDR3 is TGTGCCAGCACCCTGGGCGCCCAGGTAATGAACACTGAAGCTTTCTTT. It yields the protein CASTLGAQVMNTEAFF. The complete variable domain, with remaining parts taken from reference TRBV5-6 and TRBJ1-1, reads DAGVTQSPTHLIKTRGQQVTLRCSPKSGHDTVSWYQQALGQGPQFIFQYYEEEERQRGNFPDRFSGHQFPNYSSELNVNALLLGDSALYLCASTLGAQVMNTEAFFGQGTRLTVV.

This clone was recorded only once. This chain connects TRBV21-1 to TRBJ2-3; TRBD2 is taken as the D call from the table, unchecked against the DNA. TRBV21-1 is listed as a pseudogene. The CDR3 is 18 amino acids. This CDR3 is CASSRAGELTYHTDTQYF. The CDR3 nucleotides read TGTGCCAGCAGCAGGGCGGGGGAACTGACCTACCACACAGATACGCAGTATTTT.

The rearrangement links TRBV6-4 to TRBJ2-1; a weak D match, TRBD1 (5 bases). Germline V gene data show CDR1 as MRHNA and CDR2 as SNTAGT. The CDR3 spans 17 residues. Between the trimmed V and J ends, which lost 3 bases and 10 bases, there was a span of 25 bases. The CDR3 loop is CASSDSWVQGTLGEQFF. The CDR3 coding sequence is TGTGCCAGCAGTGATTCATGGGTTCAGGGCACCCTTGGCGAGCAGTTCTTC.

The CDR3 DNA follows: TGTGCCTGGAGTGTGAGTAGGAATAGCGGGAGTTCCGGGGAGCTGTTTTTT. Protein product: CAWSVSRNSGSSGELFF. V is TRBV30 and J is TRBJ2-2; TRBD2 agrees at 9 bases. The V segment lost 0 bases and the J segment 6 bases; nucleotides outside the gene matches: 11. The CDR3 loop spans 17 amino acids. The germline V gene encodes CDR1 GTSNPN and CDR2 SVGIG (reference sequence).

The J gene is TRBJ2-5, the V gene TRBV7-2; perhaps TRBD2 as D (5 bases). Trimming left V 1 base short and J 5 bases short, with 14 bases between. The CDR3 totals 15 residues. Per germline, CDR1 SGHTA and CDR2 FQGNSA. The CDR3 bases are TGTGCCAGCAGCTTAGTTTCCGGACTCTGGGAGACCCAGTACTTC. Protein: CASSLVSGLWETQYF. Combining the CDR3 with reference TRBV7-2 and TRBJ2-5 gives the whole variable domain GAGVSQSPSNKVTEKGKDVELRCDPISGHTALYWYRQSLGQGLEFLIYFQGNSAPDKSGLPSDRFSAERTGGSVSTLTIQRTQQEDSAVYLCASSLVSGLWETQYFGPGTRLLVL.

The chain is built from TRBV21-1 and TRBJ2-5; the table's D call of TRBD1 was not tested on the DNA. TRBV21-1 counts as a pseudogene. The CDR3 has 17 residues. The CDR3 spells CASSSPAQDRELETQYF. Written as DNA, the CDR3 is TGTGCCAGCAGCTCCCCGGCCCAGGACAGGGAGTTGGAGACCCAGTACTTC.

The rearrangement uses TRBV5-8 and TRBJ2-3; 12 nucleotides line up with TRBD2. This CDR3 is 18 amino acids long. V trimming: 1 base; J trimming: 1 base; junction bases outside the gene matches: 7. The germline gives CDR1 SGHTS, CDR2 YDEGEE. The CDR3 loop reads CASSLWASGRGGTDTQYF. The DNA for the CDR3 is TGTGCCAGCAGCTTGTGGGCTAGCGGGAGGGGAGGCACAGATACGCAGTATTTT.